This T cell receptor (beta chain) was observed in a study of T cell responses to AZD1222 COVID-19 vaccine. The CDR3 sequence is 15 residues long. From germline, CDR1 is SGDLS and CDR2 YYNGEE. J was trimmed by 1 base and V by 3 bases; bases with no gene match: 6. Method: immunoSEQ multiplex PCR; TCRdb's copy keeps in-frame clones and lacks some. The sample records under 150,000 clones, around 85% being singletons. Here the sequenced sample was peripheral blood, taken on day 0 of MenACWY control vaccination. V gene TRBV9 combines with J gene TRBJ1-1; 7 positions match TRBD1. This receptor was identified in an adult in good health. This chain's CDR3 is CASSGRDRSNTEAFF. The DNA of the CDR3 is TGTGCCAGCAGCGGGAGGGACAGATCGAACACTGAAGCTTTCTTT.